The 7 T cell receptor beta chains in this list originate from one sample, sequenced in a study of PD-L1 blockade in urothelial cancer. The protocol was immunoSEQ multiplex PCR, while the TCRdb copy is restricted to in-frame clones and leaves out a portion. The table has roughly 110,000 clones, around 90% seen once. Time point meaning: peripheral blood 6 weeks after treatment start. Sample: PBMCs, taken around atezolizumab (anti-PD-L1) treatment. These receptors all stem from a man between 60 and 75 years old with urothelial cancer.

The chain uses TRBV6-5 and TRBJ1-1, with D perhaps TRBD1 (6 bases). The CDR3 has 14 residues. Trimming left V 0 bases short and J 2 bases short, with 7 bases between. Germline lookup yields CDR1 MNHEY and CDR2 SVGAGI. The CDR3 DNA reads TGTGCCAGCAGTTACTCAGGGGGAAACACTGAAGCTTTCTTT. Amino acid sequence: CASSYSGGNTEAFF.

V usage is TRBV5-1 and J usage is TRBJ2-3; possible D gene TRBD2, 6 bases. The CDR3 is 15 amino acids. V dropped 0 bases and J dropped 6 bases, with 14 bases sitting between them. Looked up from germline, CDR1 is SGHRS and CDR2 is YFSETQ. As DNA, the CDR3 is TGCGCCAGCAGCTTGGGACTAGTCCTTCCCGATACGCAGTATTTT. It yields the protein CASSLGLVLPDTQYF.

This clone has only one observation. The V gene is TRBV5-8, the J gene TRBJ2-7, with D perhaps TRBD2 (6 bases). The CDR3 has 14 residues. Trimming took 0 bases from V and 5 from J, leaving 12 bases between them. The germline V gene encodes CDR1 SGHTS and CDR2 YDEGEE. CDR3 nucleotide sequence: TGTGCCAGCAGCTTGGCGGGAGCCCCCAACGAGCAGTACTTC. It encodes CASSLAGAPNEQYF.

This rearrangement joins TRBV4-1 to TRBJ2-7, with TRBD2 identical over 9 bases. Per germline, CDR1 MGHRA and CDR2 YSYEKL. The CDR3 contains 22 residues. J gave up 7 bases and V 4 bases, and 32 bases lay outside the gene matches. The CDR3 spells CASSPVQVKALKEIAGVVEQYF. CDR3 coding DNA: TGCGCCAGCAGCCCCGTGCAAGTAAAGGCGCTGAAGGAAATAGCGGGAGTAGTAGAGCAGTACTTC.

V usage is TRBV29-1 and J usage is TRBJ2-7; 10 positions agree with TRBD1. The CDR3 sequence is 14 residues long. V lost 6 bases and J lost 1; bases outside the gene matches: 6. In germline, CDR1 is SQVTM, CDR2 ANQGSEA. CDR3 sequence: CSVLRDRGSYEQYF. The CDR3 bases are TGCAGCGTACTACGGGACAGGGGATCCTACGAGCAGTACTTC.

The chain links TRBV7-6 to TRBJ1-3; the match to TRBD1 covers 9 bases. V shed 3 bases, J shed 3 bases, and the junction held 6 bases outside the gene matches. The length of the CDR3 is 16 residues. Germline values: CDR1 SGHVS, CDR2 FNYEAQ. The CDR3 nucleotides read TGTGCCAGCAGCTTGGGACAGGGCGGAGGTGGAAACACCATATATTTT. Translating it yields CASSLGQGGGGNTIYF.

V gene TRBV13 combines with J gene TRBJ2-3; weak D call: TRBD2 (5 bases). With 1 base removed from V and 0 bases from J, the gap between germline ends came to 11 bases. The germline CDR1 and CDR2 sequences are PRHDT and FYEKMQ (reference sequence). There are 16 residues in the CDR3. This CDR3 reads CASSLARGRSTDTQYF. CDR3 bases: TGTGCCAGCAGCTTAGCACGGGGTAGGAGCACAGATACGCAGTATTTT.